The rows below give T cell receptor beta chains drawn from one sample of a study of regulatory T cells in long-lasting Graves disease. MiXCR, applied by TCRdb to the multiplex PCR reads, yields one record per CDR3 protein. Of roughly 400,000 distinct CDR3 sequences listed, about 15% are singletons. These data also formed part of another study, on T cells in Graves' hyperthyroidism and ophthalmopathy.

This sample comprised peripheral blood mononuclear cells (PBMCs), obtained at new diagnosis, from a patient treated with antithyroid drugs. These TCRs come from a woman aged 40 to 55 with Graves disease. CDR3s include the opening cysteine and the closing phenylalanine or tryptophan. Fields, in order: D gene, clone size, V gene, J gene, CDR3 protein, CDR3 DNA. The D gene is left open where the match is weak. A clone size is listed for some rows: how often the clone was seen (once, few, many), or a class if it is expanded.

d_call: TRBD2; clone_size: many; v_call: TRBV20-1; j_call: TRBJ2-7; cdr3_aa: CSATRTSEYEQYF; cdr3_nt: TGCAGTGCTACCCGGACTAGTGAATACGAGCAGTACTTC
d_call: TRBD1; clone_size: few; v_call: TRBV5-1; j_call: TRBJ2-5; cdr3_aa: CASSEGTGKETQYF; cdr3_nt: TGCGCCAGCAGCGAAGGGACAGGGAAAGAGACCCAGTACTTC
d_call: TRBD2; clone_size: many; v_call: TRBV2; j_call: TRBJ2-3; cdr3_aa: CASRGLAGVRGTDTQYF; cdr3_nt: TGTGCCAGCAGGGGACTAGCGGGAGTGAGAGGCACAGATACGCAGTATTTT
d_call: NA; clone_size: many; v_call: TRBV27; j_call: TRBJ2-3; cdr3_aa: CASSLWPGGDTQYF; cdr3_nt: TGTGCCAGCAGTTTATGGCCAGGGGGGGATACGCAGTATTTT
d_call: NA; clone_size: once; v_call: TRBV12-3/TRBV12-4; j_call: TRBJ2-1; cdr3_aa: CAGRISWSPGNEQFF; cdr3_nt: TGTGCCGGCAGGATTAGCTGGAGTCCGGGAAATGAGCAGTTCTTC
d_call: TRBD2; clone_size: NA; v_call: TRBV12-3/TRBV12-4; j_call: TRBJ2-1; cdr3_aa: CASRRGTSGRGSYNEQFF; cdr3_nt: TGTGCCAGCAGGCGGGGGACTAGCGGGAGAGGCTCCTACAATGAGCAGTTCTTC
d_call: TRBD2; clone_size: many; v_call: TRBV11-2; j_call: TRBJ2-1; cdr3_aa: CASSLVAGRGNSYNEQFF; cdr3_nt: TGTGCCAGCAGCTTAGTAGCGGGACGGGGAAACTCCTACAATGAGCAGTTCTTC
d_call: TRBD1; clone_size: many; v_call: TRBV7-2; j_call: TRBJ2-5; cdr3_aa: CASSRTSGTGETQYF; cdr3_nt: TGTGCCAGCAGCCGCACCTCCGGGACAGGAGAGACCCAGTACTTC
d_call: NA; clone_size: NA; v_call: TRBV9; j_call: TRBJ2-1; cdr3_aa: CASSVAGSAYNEQFF; cdr3_nt: TGTGCCAGCAGCGTAGCTGGATCCGCCTACAATGAGCAGTTCTTC
d_call: NA; clone_size: many; v_call: TRBV28; j_call: TRBJ2-1; cdr3_aa: CASSLGGFSSYNEQFF; cdr3_nt: TGTGCCAGCAGTTTAGGAGGGTTCAGCTCCTACAATGAGCAGTTCTTC
d_call: NA; clone_size: many; v_call: TRBV3-1; j_call: TRBJ2-6; cdr3_aa: CASSQEGSSGVRGANVLTF; cdr3_nt: TGTGCCAGCAGCCAAGAAGGATCGAGTGGGGTCCGGGGGGCCAACGTCCTGACTTTC
d_call: NA; clone_size: many; v_call: TRBV29-1; j_call: TRBJ2-1; cdr3_aa: CSVEDWGEAMSDEQFF; cdr3_nt: TGCAGCGTTGAAGACTGGGGGGAGGCAATGAGCGATGAGCAGTTCTTC
d_call: NA; clone_size: few; v_call: TRBV20-1; j_call: TRBJ1-3; cdr3_aa: CSAREQASGNTIYF; cdr3_nt: TGCAGTGCTAGAGAACAGGCCTCTGGAAACACCATATATTTT
d_call: NA; clone_size: NA; v_call: TRBV12-3/TRBV12-4; j_call: TRBJ2-1; cdr3_aa: CASSPNPLREQFF; cdr3_nt: TGTGCCAGCAGCCCGAACCCCCTGCGTGAGCAGTTCTTC
d_call: TRBD2; clone_size: once; v_call: TRBV11-2; j_call: TRBJ2-7; cdr3_aa: CASSLPPLAGYEQYF; cdr3_nt: TGTGCCAGCAGCTTACCCCCGCTAGCGGGCTACGAGCAGTACTTC
d_call: NA; clone_size: NA; v_call: TRBV30; j_call: TRBJ2-1; cdr3_aa: CAWSVPVNNYNEQFF; cdr3_nt: TGTGCCTGGAGTGTACCAGTCAATAACTACAATGAGCAGTTCTTC
d_call: NA; clone_size: many; v_call: TRBV7-9; j_call: TRBJ1-2; cdr3_aa: CASSLDGTYEANYGYTF; cdr3_nt: TGTGCCAGCAGCTTAGACGGGACTTACGAAGCTAACTATGGCTACACCTTC
d_call: NA; clone_size: many; v_call: TRBV7-3; j_call: TRBJ2-1; cdr3_aa: CASSLQGLSSYNEQFF; cdr3_nt: TGTGCCAGCAGCTTACAGGGACTTAGCTCCTACAATGAGCAGTTCTTC
d_call: TRBD2; clone_size: many; v_call: TRBV2; j_call: TRBJ2-2; cdr3_aa: CASSELAGAAGELFF; cdr3_nt: TGTGCCAGCAGTGAACTAGCGGGAGCCGCCGGGGAGCTGTTTTTT
d_call: NA; clone_size: many; v_call: TRBV12-3/TRBV12-4; j_call: TRBJ1-5; cdr3_aa: CASTLGTGTAVHF; cdr3_nt: TGTGCCAGCACCTTGGGGACCGGGACCGCTGTTCATTTT
d_call: TRBD2; clone_size: NA; v_call: TRBV12-3/TRBV12-4; j_call: TRBJ2-3; cdr3_aa: CASTRTSGRPTDTQYF; cdr3_nt: TGTGCCAGCACTCGGACTAGCGGGAGACCCACAGATACGCAGTATTTT
d_call: NA; clone_size: NA; v_call: TRBV6-5; j_call: TRBJ1-3; cdr3_aa: CASSYSMGHGNTIYF; cdr3_nt: TGTGCCAGCAGTTACTCGATGGGGCACGGAAACACCATATATTTT
d_call: NA; clone_size: many; v_call: TRBV2; j_call: TRBJ2-3; cdr3_aa: CASRADSTDTQYF; cdr3_nt: TGTGCCAGCAGAGCGGACTCCACAGATACGCAGTATTTT
d_call: NA; clone_size: NA; v_call: TRBV6-1; j_call: TRBJ1-3; cdr3_aa: CASRMPSGNTIYF; cdr3_nt: TGTGCCAGCAGGATGCCCTCTGGAAACACCATATATTTT
d_call: NA; clone_size: few; v_call: TRBV3-1; j_call: TRBJ2-1; cdr3_aa: CASSHSGIGYNEQFF; cdr3_nt: TGTGCCAGCAGCCACTCCGGGATCGGCTACAATGAGCAGTTCTTC
d_call: NA; clone_size: NA; v_call: TRBV7-9; j_call: TRBJ2-5; cdr3_aa: CASSWEYQETQYF; cdr3_nt: TGTGCCAGCAGCTGGGAGTACCAAGAGACCCAGTACTTC
d_call: NA; clone_size: few; v_call: TRBV4-3; j_call: TRBJ2-1; cdr3_aa: CASSDQAASPYNEQFF; cdr3_nt: TGCGCCAGCAGCGATCAGGCGGCTAGTCCATACAATGAGCAGTTCTTC
d_call: NA; clone_size: many; v_call: TRBV18; j_call: TRBJ2-3; cdr3_aa: CASSPRDNSDTQYF; cdr3_nt: TGTGCCAGCTCACCCCGGGACAACTCAGATACGCAGTATTTT